This TCR beta chain emerged from a study of T cell responses to AZD1222 COVID-19 vaccine. About the research overall: Samples with a second dose at about 4 or about 12 weeks were pooled together.

Of note for this clone: The antigen is not known.

Study conclusions and caveats: Nearly half of unique spike-specific TCRs reportedly avoided B.1.351 and B.1.1.7 mutated regions. Regions 160-218 and 743-854 held dominance among vaccine-associated CD4 TCRs, which spanned spike.

The germline CDR1 and CDR2 sequences are MNHEY and SVGAGI. The CDR3 contains 13 residues. Between the trimmed V and J ends, which lost 7 bases and 2 bases, there was a span of 12 bases. Clones were sequenced by immunoSEQ multiplex PCR, and TCRdb holds only the in-frame ones, with some missing. The sample lists around 140,000 clones; 80% to 90% were seen once. The source of this sequence is an adult in good health. The material sequenced was peripheral blood, taken on day 0 of AZD1222 vaccination. V gene TRBV6-5 combines with J gene TRBJ2-7; the D is unclear. The CDR3 nucleotides are TGTGCCAGCACGGGCGCAGATACCTACGAGCAGTACTTC. It is translated as CASTGADTYEQYF.